This TCR beta chain was identified during a study of T cells in Graves' hyperthyroidism and ophthalmopathy. Per germline, CDR1 LNHDA and CDR2 SQIVND (reference sequence). V was trimmed by 3 bases and J by 6 bases, leaving 14 bases between them. This CDR3 has 14 residues. Points from the study as a whole: By a 13 V-J model, ophthalmopathy was set apart from stable hyperthyroidism. Ophthalmopathy prediction by the model preceded onset by a median approximately 5.9 months.

Amplification of TCR beta CDR3 regions used RNA as the template. HTBI primers were employed in a first-round RT-PCR of the TCR CDR3. TCRdb reprocessed the multiplex PCR reads via MiXCR and lists one record per CDR3 protein. The data contain approximately 610,000 distinct CDR3 sequences, under 15% of them singletons. This clonotype was seen at least ten times. Antigen: not known. Fresh peripheral blood, roughly 10 ml, was the source of the PBMCs. Source material: blood. The V gene is TRBV19, the J gene TRBJ1-2; D is uncertain. This TCR was recovered from a woman between 40 and 55 years old with Graves' ophthalmopathy. DNA for the CDR3: TGTGCCAGTAGTATTAGGGAGGGATTAAATGGCTACACCTTC. Amino acid sequence: CASSIREGLNGYTF.